Presented here are 26 T cell receptor beta chains from one specimen sequenced in a study of regulatory T cells in long-lasting Graves disease. The time point denotes: persistent/refractory GD, antithyroid drugs over 5 years with positive TRAb. RNA extracted from PBMCs served as the sequencing template. iRepertoire HTBI primers and Arm-PCR of CDR3 regions built TCR beta libraries. TCRdb re-derived calls from the multiplex PCR reads in MiXCR, one entry per CDR3 protein. The sample holds roughly 500,000 distinct CDR3 sequences; roughly 21% are singletons and the top ten take roughly 7%. Sample: peripheral blood mononuclear cells (PBMCs), taken when the disease was refractory, from a patient treated with antithyroid drugs. The source is a female donor with Graves disease.

This clonotype was observed at least ten times. The rearrangement links TRBV3-1 to TRBJ2-5; either TRBD1 or TRBD2 may fit D (5 bases each). Germline assignment: CDR1 LGHDT and CDR2 YNNKEL (reference sequence). The CDR3 loop spans 15 amino acids. V lost 1 base to trimming and J lost 5 bases, with 14 bases between them. DNA of the CDR3: TGTGCCAGCAGCCAAGGGGGAGCGGCAGGGGAGACCCAGTACTTC. It specifies CASSQGGAAGETQYF.

The sample holds a few counts of this clonotype. This sequence joins TRBV6-1 and TRBJ2-5; weak D call: TRBD2 (5 bases). Germline CDR1 MNHNS, CDR2 SASEGT. V was pared by 6 bases and J by 2 bases, with 25 bases between. The CDR3 consists of 18 residues. The CDR3 DNA is TGTGCCAGCAGAGTTCTCCAAGGGAAAGGGAGATTACAAGAGACCCAGTACTTC. Translated, it gives CASRVLQGKGRLQETQYF.

The gene calls are TRBV19 and TRBJ1-5; D ambiguous. The CDR3 runs to 14 residues. V lost 9 bases to trimming and J lost 0 bases, with 12 bases between them. CDR1 LNHDA and CDR2 SQIVND come from the germline V gene (reference sequence). This CDR3 is CASFTSNSNQPQHF. Written as DNA, the CDR3 is TGTGCCAGCTTTACCAGCAATAGCAATCAGCCCCAGCATTTT.

This clonotype has a handful of counts. The chain recombines TRBV5-1 with TRBJ1-1; D possibly corresponds to TRBD1 (6 bases). The CDR3 is 15 residues long. V was pared by 6 bases and J by 2 bases, with 17 bases between. Germline CDR1 reads SGHRS; CDR2 reads YFSETQ. CDR3 bases: TGCGCCAGCAAAAGCGGACAGAACGGAAACACTGAAGCTTTCTTT. This codes for CASKSGQNGNTEAFF.

The J gene is TRBJ1-4, the V gene TRBV5-6; weak D call: TRBD1 (6 bases). Germline loops: CDR1 SGHDT, CDR2 YYEEEE. V was clipped by 0 bases and J by 4 bases, with 13 bases between them. The CDR3 loop spans 16 amino acids. The CDR3 loop reads CASSLEGSRGNEKLFF. The DNA for the CDR3 is TGTGCCAGCAGCTTGGAGGGGTCCAGGGGTAATGAAAAACTGTTTTTT.

At least ten counts were recorded for this clonotype. The chain joins TRBV19 to TRBJ1-2; 7 bases map to TRBD1. Germline V gives CDR1 LNHDA, CDR2 SQIVND (reference sequence). This CDR3 has 13 residues. The V and J ends lost 4 bases and 6 bases, in that order; junction bases with no gene match: 5. The CDR3: CASSTTGFDGYTF. CDR3 DNA sequence: TGTGCCAGTAGTACGACAGGGTTCGATGGCTACACCTTC.

This rearrangement joins TRBV29-1 to TRBJ2-3; D perhaps matches TRBD1 (6 bases). Germline V gene lookup returns CDR1 SQVTM and CDR2 ANQGSEA. V was shortened by 3 bases and J by 0 bases, with 10 bases between the two germline ends. The CDR3 extends over 14 amino acids. The CDR3 DNA reads as TGCAGCGTTGAGGGACACCTGAGCACAGATACGCAGTATTTT. Protein sequence: CSVEGHLSTDTQYF.

This clonotype was seen ten or more times. This chain connects TRBV27 to TRBJ1-2; 8 bases line up with TRBD1. The V and J ends lost 4 bases and 5 bases, in that order; junction bases with no gene match: 9. This CDR3 spans 15 amino acids. From germline, CDR1 is MNHEY and CDR2 SMNVEV (reference sequence). The CDR3 is CASSSLDRGGYGYTF. The CDR3, as DNA: TGTGCCAGCAGTTCCCTCGACAGGGGAGGGTATGGCTACACCTTC.

This clonotype was counted only a few times. The chain couples TRBV3-1 to TRBJ1-3; D is possibly TRBD1 (5 bases). Per germline, CDR1 LGHDT and CDR2 YNNKEL (reference sequence). This CDR3 has 13 amino acids. Trimming left V 7 bases short and J 8 bases short, with 15 bases between. The CDR3 reads CASTQGQVDTIYF. The CDR3 DNA reads TGTGCCAGCACCCAGGGCCAGGTCGACACCATATATTTT.

The chain is built from TRBV4-1 and TRBJ1-2; 10 bases are a match to TRBD1. V shed 4 bases, J shed 5 bases, and the junction held 10 bases outside the gene matches. The germline V gene has CDR1 MGHRA and CDR2 YSYEKL. The CDR3 has 16 residues. The CDR3 DNA sequence: TGCGCCAGCAGCCCCGATGGGACAGGGGAAATTTATGGCTACACCTTC. Protein product: CASSPDGTGEIYGYTF.

In its sample, this clonotype was seen once. This rearrangement joins TRBV6-5 to TRBJ1-1; perhaps TRBD1 as D (6 bases). The V end lost 3 bases, the J end lost 12 bases, and 17 bases lay between the germline ends. The CDR3 runs 13 residues. Per the germline V gene, CDR1 is MNHEY and CDR2 is SVGAGI. DNA of the CDR3: TGTGCCAGCAGTTATAACTCCGGAGACAGGCCTTTCTTT. Protein: CASSYNSGDRPFF.

This clonotype was seen only a few times. CDR3 sequence reads: CASSTGGRTEAFF. The CDR3, as DNA: TGTGCCAGCAGCACCGGGGGGAGGACTGAAGCTTTCTTT. The chain carries TRBV7-2 and TRBJ1-1; possibly TRBD1 for D (5 bases). V was pared by 5 bases and J by 5 bases, with 12 bases between. Germline CDR1 is SGHTA and CDR2 is FQGNSA. The CDR3 runs to 13 residues.

This clonotype was picked up many times. The chain joins TRBV11-2 to TRBJ2-5; no clear D. The CDR3 consists of 12 residues. Germline CDR1 is SGHAT and CDR2 is FQNNGV. Trimming took 1 base from V and 8 from J, leaving 8 bases between them. DNA of the CDR3: TGTGCCAGCAGCTTAGCCGGCCCAACCCAGTACTTC. Its protein is CASSLAGPTQYF.

This clonotype turned up a few times. The V gene is TRBV20-1, the J gene TRBJ2-7; the D gene is possibly TRBD1 (6 bases). Per germline, CDR1 DFQATT and CDR2 SNEGSKA (reference sequence). The CDR3 totals 15 residues. Trimming cost V 1 base and J 2 bases, with 15 bases left between them. The CDR3 here is CSARGSRGETYEQYF. The CDR3 region has the DNA TGCAGTGCTAGAGGCAGCAGGGGTGAGACCTACGAGCAGTACTTC.

This clonotype was detected many times. This sequence joins TRBV5-5 and TRBJ1-6; D is undetermined. Deletions cut 2 bases from V and 10 bases from J, with 16 bases between. Germline-derived CDR1 and CDR2 are SGHKS and YYEKEE (reference sequence). The CDR3 sequence is 15 residues long. CDR3 protein: CASSFVSTVGSPLHF. The DNA for the CDR3 is TGTGCCAGCAGCTTCGTATCGACTGTAGGGTCACCCCTCCACTTT.

As regards this clonotype: Mismatch with germline at one junction end may stem from a read error. The chain combines TRBV7-2 with TRBJ2-4; either TRBD1 or TRBD2 may supply D (6 bases each). The germline gives CDR1 SGHTA, CDR2 FQGNSA. This CDR3 comprises 17 residues. The CDR3 region has the DNA TGTGCCGGCAGCTTAAGCCGTATGGGGGCCGGGGGAAACATTCAGTACTTC. Protein product: CAGSLSRMGAGGNIQYF.

This clonotype was counted ten times or more. The CDR3 here is CASSLGRGGETQYF. The CDR3, as DNA: TGTGCCAGCAGCTTAGGGAGGGGCGGCGAGACCCAGTACTTC. The chain links TRBV11-3 to TRBJ2-5; D possibly corresponds to TRBD2 (6 bases). Looked up from germline, CDR1 is SGHNT and CDR2 is YENEEA. There are 14 residues in the CDR3. V was trimmed by 1 base and J by 5 bases, leaving 11 bases between them.

This clonotype came up many times. V usage is TRBV28 and J usage is TRBJ1-5, with 7 bases lining up with TRBD1. The V segment lost 8 bases and the J segment 5 bases; nucleotides outside the gene matches: 12. Germline CDR1 MDHEN, CDR2 SYDVKM. The CDR3 has 15 amino acids. The CDR3 reads CASLPAGTDYQPQHF. CDR3 coding DNA: TGTGCCAGCCTTCCGGCCGGGACAGACTATCAGCCCCAGCATTTT. Filled out from reference TRBV28 and TRBJ1-5, the complete variable domain reads DVKVTQSSRYLVKRTGEKVFLECVQDMDHENMFWYRQDPGLGLRLIYFSYDVKMKEKGDIPEGYSVSREKKERFSLILESASTNQTSMYLCASLPAGTDYQPQHFGDGTRLSIL.

This clonotype was counted between two and nine times. The chain recombines TRBV20-1 with TRBJ1-2, with TRBD1 matching over 7 bases. The V and J ends lost 6 bases and 2 bases, in that order; junction bases with no gene match: 9. CDR3 length equals 14 residues. Germline CDR1 and CDR2: DFQATT and SNEGSKA (reference sequence). CDR3 bases: TGCAGTGCGCGCACGGGACAGCTAAACTATGGCTACACCTTC. Translated: CSARTGQLNYGYTF.

This chain links TRBV6-1 with TRBJ2-7; 7 bases align to TRBD2. Germline-derived CDR1 and CDR2 are MNHNS and SASEGT. J gave up 4 bases and V 1 base, and 10 bases lay outside the gene matches. The CDR3 runs to 16 residues. The CDR3 region has the DNA TGTGCCAGCAGTGAAGAGTCTGGGAGGGGAGGGTACGAGCAGTACTTC. It codes for CASSEESGRGGYEQYF.

The J gene is TRBJ2-6, the V gene TRBV19, with no clear D. The CDR3 is made up of 16 amino acids. The V end was cut by 6 bases, the J end by 0 bases, with 12 bases between. Germline CDR1 reads LNHDA; CDR2 reads SQIVND (reference sequence). In nucleotides, the CDR3 is TGTGCCAGTAGGACATTAGCCAGCTCTGGGGCCAACGTCCTGACTTTC. This codes for CASRTLASSGANVLTF.

The sample holds a few counts of this clonotype. V gene TRBV24-1 combines with J gene TRBJ2-2; unclear D gene. V was trimmed by 8 bases and J by 3 bases, leaving 12 bases between them. Germline V lookup: CDR1 KGHDR, CDR2 SFDVKD. The CDR3 loop spans 14 amino acids. CDR3 nucleotides: TGTGCCACCACCACCAGTGGAGACACCGGGGAGCTGTTTTTT. This codes for CATTTSGDTGELFF.

V and J are TRBV4-3 and TRBJ2-2, with 9 nucleotides matching TRBD2. Per germline, CDR1 LGHNA and CDR2 YSLEER. This CDR3 contains 14 residues. V gave up 7 bases and J gave up 6 bases; unmatched junction bases: 6. The CDR3 DNA reads TGCGCCAGCAAGCTGGGACTAGCTGCCGGGGAGCTGTTTTTT. Its translation is CASKLGLAAGELFF.

V and J are TRBV19 and TRBJ1-4, with D perhaps matching TRBD1 (6 bases). The germline V gene encodes CDR1 LNHDA and CDR2 SQIVND (reference sequence). This CDR3 contains 13 residues. Trimming stripped 6 bases from V and 8 bases from J, with 13 bases between. CDR3 in DNA: TGTGCCAGTAGGGAGGACAGAAGCGAAAAACTGTTTTTT. It specifies CASREDRSEKLFF.

In nucleotides, the CDR3 is TGTGCCAGCGAGACAGACACTGAAGCTTTCTTT. Translated, it gives CASETDTEAFF. This chain uses TRBV6-2 or TRBV6-3 with TRBJ1-1; a possible D gene is TRBD1 (5 bases). The CDR3 has 11 residues. V was clipped by 8 bases and J by 3 bases, with 7 bases between them. The V gene's germline CDR1 is MNHEY and CDR2 SVGEGT.

The V call is TRBV6-1, the J call TRBJ2-1; TRBD2 matches 7 bases. The CDR3 is 16 amino acids. The J segment lost 4 bases and the V segment lost 0 bases, leaving 6 bases of the junction unmatched. Germline assignment: CDR1 MNHNS and CDR2 SASEGT. The CDR3 is CASSEAAWREYNEQFF. Written as DNA, the CDR3 is TGTGCCAGCAGTGAAGCTGCCTGGCGGGAGTACAATGAGCAGTTCTTC.